This T cell receptor beta chain comes out of a study of radiation and T cells in renal cell carcinoma. Across the whole study: Nephrectomy followed 15 Gy stereotactic body radiation by 4 weeks.

Here immunoSEQ multiplex PCR was the method, and the copy in TCRdb shows in-frame clones only, minus some. This table holds over 60,000 clones, roughly 79% found once. This CDR3 contains 14 residues. The ends lost 3 bases at V and 4 bases at J; junction bases unmatched: 5. Germline V gives CDR1 SQVTM, CDR2 ANQGSEA. Study-wide results and limits: Baseline intratumoral clonotype presence is unknown without pretreatment biopsies. From baseline, blood top tumor clonotypes peaked at 2 weeks post-radiation.

To note about this clone: Its specificity is not known.

Regarding time point: blood 2 weeks post-SBRT. The treatment denotes: 15 Gy SBRT to primary tumor, nephrectomy 4 weeks later. Blood was sampled at baseline, 2 weeks and 4 weeks after SBRT. This chain connects TRBV29-1 to TRBJ2-3, with TRBD2 matching over 9 bases. Sequences were derived from blood, sampled from a patient whose treatment included radiotherapy and nephrectomy. The receptor was isolated from a man in his sixties with renal cell carcinoma. CDR3 DNA: TGCAGCGTTGATGATAGCGGGGGCGCAGATACGCAGTATTTT. Its translation: CSVDDSGGADTQYF.